This T cell receptor (beta chain) was obtained from a study of T cell responses to AZD1222 COVID-19 vaccine. Notes on the study in general: Reportedly, nearly half of unique spike TCRs recognized epitopes outside B.1.351/B.1.1.7 mutations. At baseline, seropositivity was found in only a handful of AZD1222 recipients.

The V and J ends lost 2 bases and 4 bases respectively, with 12 bases between them. This CDR3 contains 15 residues. The germline gives CDR1 MNHEY, CDR2 SVGAGI. With regard to this clone: Its antigen is undetermined.

Sequencing used immunoSEQ multiplex PCR; TCRdb keeps in-frame clones, though not all of them. The table includes over 100,000 clones, around 85% detected once. The sequence was obtained from an adult who received the MenACWY meningococcal vaccine as a control. The source was peripheral blood, collected 28 days after the second dose of the MenACWY control vaccine. The J gene is TRBJ1-3, the V gene TRBV6-5; D might be TRBD1 (6 bases). The CDR3 region has the DNA TGTGCCAGCAGTTACCAGGGGTTTGGAGGAAACACCATATATTTT. Translated: CASSYQGFGGNTIYF.